The 16 T cell receptor beta chains listed next were all sequenced from one sample in a study of cytomegalovirus exposure and HLA in healthy donors. The PCR contained 60 Vbeta and 13 Jbeta primers. Clones were sequenced by immunoSEQ multiplex PCR, and TCRdb holds only the in-frame ones, with some missing. The sample includes under 300,000 clones, 84% of them seen just once. The sample comprised PBMCs. These receptor sequences come from a woman aged 35 to 49 in good health and CMV-seropositive.

The chain uses TRBV27 and TRBJ2-3; 8 bases map to TRBD1. Per germline, CDR1 MNHEY and CDR2 SMNVEV (reference sequence). The ends lost 2 bases at V and 1 base at J; junction bases unmatched: 8. This CDR3 comprises 17 residues. Written as DNA, the CDR3 is TGTGCCAGCAGTTTAATGGCAGGGGGCGGGGGCACAGATACGCAGTATTTT. It translates to CASSLMAGGGGTDTQYF.

V gene TRBV29-1 combines with J gene TRBJ2-1, with 10 bases identical to TRBD2. The CDR3 loop spans 14 amino acids. From germline, CDR1 is SQVTM and CDR2 ANQGSEA. V dropped 7 bases and J dropped 1; count of bases not matched to a gene: 4. Here the CDR3 reads CSERTSGSYNEQFF. In DNA, the CDR3 is TGCAGCGAACGGACTAGCGGATCCTACAATGAGCAGTTCTTC.

The chain joins TRBV6-5 to TRBJ2-5; possible D gene TRBD2, 6 bases. Germline assignment: CDR1 MNHEY and CDR2 SVGAGI. This CDR3 has 14 residues. V lost 3 bases, J lost 5 bases, and 13 bases lay in between. The CDR3: CASSYQRDSETQYF. The CDR3 DNA is TGTGCCAGCAGTTATCAACGGGACTCGGAGACCCAGTACTTC.

This chain uses TRBV5-6 with TRBJ2-1; D possibly corresponds to TRBD1 (5 bases). CDR3 length equals 11 residues. Germline CDR1 reads SGHDT; CDR2 reads YYEEEE. V lost 4 bases and J 12 bases, leaving 11 bases between the germline ends. The CDR3 DNA is TGTGCCAGCAGCCGTAGGGGATCGCAGTTCTTC. This sequence encodes CASSRRGSQFF. Supplemented by reference TRBV5-6 and TRBJ2-1, the full variable domain reads DAGVTQSPTHLIKTRGQQVTLRCSPKSGHDTVSWYQQALGQGPQFIFQYYEEEERQRGNFPDRFSGHQFPNYSSELNVNALLLGDSALYLCASSRRGSQFFGPGTRLTVL.

The V call is TRBV2, the J call TRBJ2-1; 10 bases map to TRBD2. The CDR3 extends over 12 amino acids. V shed 4 bases and J 10 bases; nucleotides not matched to a gene: 1. Germline values: CDR1 SNHLY, CDR2 FYNNEI. CDR3 protein: CASSGTSGEQFF. CDR3 sequence (DNA): TGTGCCAGCAGTGGGACTAGCGGAGAGCAGTTCTTC.

This chain links TRBV6-7 with TRBJ1-2; TRBD1 is a possible D gene (6 bases). TRBV6-7 is recorded as an ORF, its role being uncertain. The V end was cut by 0 bases, the J end by 0 bases, with 8 bases between. CDR3 length: 15 amino acids. CDR3 amino acids: CASSYSTGANYGYTF. CDR3 bases: TGTGCCAGCAGTTACTCGACAGGCGCTAACTATGGCTACACCTTC.

The rearrangement links TRBV18 to TRBJ1-6, with TRBD1 matching 7 bases. Trimming took 4 bases from V and 7 from J; bases not matched to a gene: 7. Germline CDR1 reads KGHSH; CDR2 reads LQKENI. The CDR3 totals 15 residues. This CDR3 is CASSRPGQPNSPLHF. CDR3 sequence (DNA): TGTGCCAGCTCACGGCCGGGACAGCCAAATTCACCCCTCCACTTT.

The rearrangement joins TRBV5-1 to TRBJ2-2; D perhaps matches TRBD1 (6 bases). Germline V gene sequence: CDR1 SGHRS, CDR2 YFSETQ. The V end lost 3 bases, the J end lost 0 bases, and 12 bases lay between the germline ends. CDR3 length: 16 amino acids. The CDR3 DNA follows: TGCGCCAGCAGCTCTCCGGGACATACGAACACCGGGGAGCTGTTTTTT. It encodes CASSSPGHTNTGELFF. The complete variable domain, with remaining parts taken from reference TRBV5-1 and TRBJ2-2, reads KAGVTQTPRYLIKTRGQQVTLSCSPISGHRSVSWYQQTPGQGLQFLFEYFSETQRNKGNFPGRFSGRQFSNSRSEMNVSTLELGDSALYLCASSSPGHTNTGELFFGEGSRLTVL.

The chain is built from TRBV7-9 and TRBJ2-1; 7 nucleotides agree with TRBD1. Germline V gene sequence: CDR1 SEHNR, CDR2 FQNEAQ (reference sequence). V shed 5 bases, J shed 5 bases, and the junction held 3 bases outside the gene matches. The CDR3 has 13 amino acids. This chain's CDR3 is CASSRQGDNEQFF. The CDR3 DNA reads as TGTGCCAGCAGCCGACAGGGTGACAATGAGCAGTTCTTC.

The V call is TRBV6-5, the J call TRBJ1-5, with D uncertain. Germline assignment: CDR1 MNHEY and CDR2 SVGAGI. V lost 8 bases and J lost 4, with 12 bases in between. This CDR3 region has 13 residues. DNA for the CDR3: TGTGCCAGCCGTATGGGAGCGAATCAGCCCCAGCATTTT. Encoded protein: CASRMGANQPQHF.

V is TRBV6-6 and J is TRBJ2-5; D remains ambiguous. The germline V gene has CDR1 MNHNY and CDR2 SVGAGI (reference sequence). This CDR3 spans 14 amino acids. The V and J ends lost 0 bases and 1 base respectively, with 6 bases between them. The CDR3 loop reads CASSYSSPQETQYF. Here the CDR3 DNA reads TGTGCCAGCAGTTACTCGAGTCCCCAAGAGACCCAGTACTTC.

This clone was recorded a few times. This rearrangement joins TRBV28 to TRBJ1-2, with TRBD1 matching over 11 bases. CDR1 MDHEN and CDR2 SYDVKM come from the germline V gene. The CDR3 contains 14 residues. Trimming removed 5 bases from V and 8 bases from J; junction bases left unmatched: 7. CDR3: CASSEGQGARGYTF. The DNA of the CDR3 is TGTGCCAGCAGTGAAGGACAGGGGGCGCGGGGCTACACCTTC.

V and J are TRBV11-3 and TRBJ2-2, with D unresolved. Germline V gives CDR1 SGHNT, CDR2 YENEEA. The CDR3 loop spans 14 amino acids. The V end lost 5 bases, the J end lost 1 base, and 8 bases lay between the germline ends. The CDR3 region is CASSRTVNTGELFF. The CDR3 DNA reads as TGTGCCAGCAGCAGAACAGTGAACACCGGGGAGCTGTTTTTT. Using reference TRBV11-3 and TRBJ2-2 for the parts outside the CDR3, the full variable domain is EAGVVQSPRYKIIEKKQPVAFWCNPISGHNTLYWYLQNLGQGPELLIRYENEEAVDDSQLPKDRFSAERLKGVDSTLKIQPAELGDSAVYLCASSRTVNTGELFFGEGSRLTVL.

V is TRBV30 and J is TRBJ1-2; no reliable D call. The germline V gene encodes CDR1 GTSNPN and CDR2 SVGIG (reference sequence). There are 15 residues in the CDR3. The ends were cut back, 0 bases at V and 2 bases at J, with 13 bases in the middle. The CDR3 is CAWSVLSGRNYGYTF. CDR3 nucleotides: TGTGCCTGGAGTGTACTTAGCGGGAGGAACTATGGCTACACCTTC.

The chain uses TRBV9 and TRBJ2-5; D possibly corresponds to TRBD1 (6 bases). The J call is uncertain, as TRBJ2-7 better fits the DNA end. From germline, CDR1 is SGDLS and CDR2 YYNGEE. This CDR3 is 16 amino acids long. CDR3 coding DNA: TGTGCCAGCAGCGTAGGCTCGTCACAGGGTTTGTACGAGCAGTACTTC. It translates to CASSVGSSQGLYEQYF.

The V gene is TRBV28, the J gene TRBJ2-5; D gene uncertain. The ends were cut back, 5 bases at V and 5 bases at J, with 9 bases in the middle. The CDR3 extends over 12 amino acids. In germline, CDR1 is MDHEN, CDR2 SYDVKM. The CDR3 DNA sequence: TGTGCCAGCAGTCTACGCCCGGAGACCCAGTACTTC. Its translation is CASSLRPETQYF. Complete variable domain (other parts from reference TRBV28 and TRBJ2-5): DVKVTQSSRYLVKRTGEKVFLECVQDMDHENMFWYRQDPGLGLRLIYFSYDVKMKEKGDIPEGYSVSREKKERFSLILESASTNQTSMYLCASSLRPETQYFGPGTRLLVL.